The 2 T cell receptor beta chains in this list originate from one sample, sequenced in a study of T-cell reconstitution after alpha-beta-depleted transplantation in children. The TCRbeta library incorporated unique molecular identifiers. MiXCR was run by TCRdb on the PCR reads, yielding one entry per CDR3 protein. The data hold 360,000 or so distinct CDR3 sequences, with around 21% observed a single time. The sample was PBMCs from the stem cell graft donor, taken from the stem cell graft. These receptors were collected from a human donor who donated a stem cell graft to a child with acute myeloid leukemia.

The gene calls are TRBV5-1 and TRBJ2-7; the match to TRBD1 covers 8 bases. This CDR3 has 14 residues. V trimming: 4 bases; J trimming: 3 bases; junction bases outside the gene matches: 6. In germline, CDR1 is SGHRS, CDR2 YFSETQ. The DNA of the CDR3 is TGCGCCAGCAGCCCGGACAGGGCCAACTACGAGCAGTACTTC. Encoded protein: CASSPDRANYEQYF.

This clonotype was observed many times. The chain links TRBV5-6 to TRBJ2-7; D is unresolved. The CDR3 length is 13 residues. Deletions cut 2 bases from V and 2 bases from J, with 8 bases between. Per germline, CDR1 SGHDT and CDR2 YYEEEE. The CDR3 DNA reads TGTGCCAGCAGCTTCGTCACCGCCTACGAGCAGTACTTC. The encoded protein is CASSFVTAYEQYF.